This TCR beta chain was obtained from a study of T cells in Graves' hyperthyroidism and ophthalmopathy (dated by TCRdb to between 2017 and 2020). Study-level background: Peripheral blood samples were taken at the time of initial diagnosis, prior to any treatment. To identify distinguishing TCR V-J signatures, a discovery cohort of 90 to 100 patients was used, comprising fewer than 45 with Graves' ophthalmopathy and 55 to 65 with stable Graves' hyperthyroidism. Prospective prediction of ophthalmopathy was tested in an independent validation cohort of 18 to 20 hyperthyroidism patients and around 16 patients who later progressed to ophthalmopathy. The 75 to 100 discovery patients were randomly divided into training and test sets at a 7:3 ratio. Thyroid tissue and blood T-cell repertoires from six Graves' hyperthyroidism patients were also compared in the study. Following sampling, methimazole starting at 30 mg daily was given to hyperthyroidism patients, and high-dose intravenous methylprednisolone was given to ophthalmopathy patients. The paper describes TCR Vbeta CDR3 sequencing of 130 to 150 peripheral blood samples, made up of 43 ophthalmopathy patients, roughly 72 hyperthyroidism patients and 17 progressor patients. What the work shows at the level of the full study, not this receptor alone: Ophthalmopathy was separated from stable hyperthyroidism by a 13 V-J signature model, with 87.88% sensitivity and roughly 84% specificity obtained in cross-validation and 80%/75% obtained in testing. Most expanded thyroid clonotypes (frequency above 0.001) were also detected in blood, a finding suggesting that blood repertoires may reflect thyroid immune responses. In validation, the model predicted progression to ophthalmopathy with just under 71% sensitivity and 72.22% specificity, a median of 6.5 months before onset. Sample size was not statistically predetermined, and blinding of investigators to group allocation was not performed.

This clonotype was counted only a few times. The antigen it binds to is not known. No base qualities exist here, and no much larger clone lies one base off it. The TCR beta CDR3 regions were amplified from the RNA transcripts. The TCR CDR3 was subjected to a first round of RT-PCR using the HTBI primer set and the Qiagen OneStep RT-PCR kit. The libraries were constructed in a second round of multiplex PCR and then size-selected and purified. Paired-end sequencing of the libraries was performed with 100 bp reads on an Illumina HiSeq2000. The authors' analysis ran thus. Raw data were processed with SOAPnuke, discarding reads with adapters, uncalled bases, mean Phred below 15, or no exact constant-primer or identifier match. High-quality paired reads were merged with COPE v1.2.5, and unique nucleotide sequences were defined as clonotypes. Clonotypes were aligned to IMGT TRBV, TRBD and TRBJ reference segments using MiTCR v1.1. The analysis included only V-J combinations with a frequency above 0.0001, which together covered roughly 99% of the repertoires. The TCS score was defined as F50 (clonal expansion) divided by E x V (chaos), with BLOSUM62-based TCRdist calculated between CDR3 peptides within each V-J. Welch's t-statistics and random forest reduced fewer than 600 V-J features to 10 to 15, which were used in a naive Bayes classifier (R e1071). The raw public data were reprocessed by TCRdb itself: fastp quality trimming at Q25, MiXCR clonotype calling, in-frame beta chains only. Here each entry gathers all rows of one CDR3 protein and keeps the most common genes and DNA. Clone size and V and J calls follow TCRdb, not the original study. The sample yields roughly 600,000 distinct CDR3 sequences; 13% to 15% were counted once. The top ten constitute 12% of the sample.

Ophthalmopathy patients had moderately to severely active disease, with a Clinical Activity Score of 3 or more, a NOSPECS grade of 4 or more, and a disease duration of less than 3 months. Any patient with an uncontrolled infection, another autoimmune disease, pregnancy or lactation was excluded. Diagnoses were based on clinical symptoms, serum thyroxine and TRAb, thyroid ultrasound and orbital computed tomography. PBMCs were isolated from more than 9 ml of fresh peripheral blood by Ficoll-Paque density gradient centrifugation. Total RNA was extracted using Trizol reagent, and RNA quality was assessed on an Agilent 2100 Bioanalyzer. From its cysteine to its phenylalanine, the CDR3 spans 16 amino acids. Solely the CDR3 DNA is kept, with 48 bases framed from the first base. V gives up 3 bases and J gives up 0 bases, and the segment between their germline ends measures 9 bases. Taken from the germline V gene, the CDR1 and CDR2 loops are SGHTA and FQGNSA.

This sequence originates from a woman aged 45 to 65 with Graves' ophthalmopathy. Sequences were obtained from blood. The sequence is built from TRBV7-2 and TRBJ2-6, with the identity of the D gene unclear. At the DNA level, the sequence is TGTGCCAGCAGCTTCAACGGGCTCTCTGGGGCCAACGTCCTGACTTTC. It encodes CASSFNGLSGANVLTF. The entire variable domain, with the stretches around the CDR3 drawn from the reference TRBV7-2 and TRBJ2-6 proteins, is GAGVSQSPSNKVTEKGKDVELRCDPISGHTALYWYRQSLGQGLEFLIYFQGNSAPDKSGLPSDRFSAERTGGSVSTLTIQRTQQEDSAVYLCASSFNGLSGANVLTFGAGSRLTVL.